This T cell receptor beta chain is from a study of human versus mouse CDR3 diversity and MHC coevolution. Naive CD4 T cells were sorted as CD45RO-negative, CD62L-positive. Repertoires were generated with immunoSEQ multiplex PCR, while TCRdb's copy carries only in-frame clones and drops some. The sample yields tens of thousands of clones, about 94% seen once. The CDR3 has 15 amino acids. Per germline, CDR1 KGHSH and CDR2 LQKENI. V was shortened by 3 bases and J by 1 base, with 12 bases between the two germline ends. V is TRBV18 and J is TRBJ1-1; no clear D. The material sequenced was naive CD4+ T cells from blood. Documented subset: CD45RO-negative CD62L-positive naive CD4 T cells. The source of this sequence is a person aged 55 to 75 in good health. The CDR3: CASSPLPAGNTEAFF. The CDR3 bases are TGTGCCAGCTCACCCCTCCCAGCGGGGAACACTGAAGCTTTCTTT.